The clone carrying this T cell receptor (beta chain) was detected many times. Its antigen is unidentified. This sample was included in a study of prognosis after radiotherapy for stage I lung cancer. The wider study: Patients with tumors diagnosed as squamous cell carcinoma numbered roughly seven, and those with adenocarcinoma twelve. Concurrent therapy was given to no patient receiving stereotactic body radiotherapy.

Amplicons of TCR beta CDR3 were generated from genomic DNA by two-round multiplex PCR. Used in first-round PCR were primers specific to each TRBV and TRBJ gene. TCRdb recomputed calls from the multiplex PCR reads with MiXCR, one row per CDR3 protein. Of some 14,000 distinct CDR3 sequences listed, 30% to 40% are singletons. General study results and limits: Samples before stereotactic body radiation therapy had more unique TCR clones (median about 9,200 versus 6,500). There was no determination made of whether the expanded TCR clones were tumor-specific.

V gave up 2 bases and J gave up 11 bases, with 8 bases separating them. The germline V gene has CDR1 SEHNR and CDR2 FQNEAQ (reference sequence). This CDR3 spans 11 amino acids. The source is a donor aged 50 or older with non-small cell lung cancer. The rearrangement joins TRBV7-9 to TRBJ2-3; D is unclear. The sample in question was PBMCs, obtained before or after stereotactic body radiation therapy (not recorded which). The CDR3 sequence: CASSLSERQYF. In DNA form, the CDR3 reads TGTGCCAGCAGCTTATCGGAGCGGCAGTATTTT.